Listed below are T cell receptor beta chains from one sample, sequenced in a study of T cell responses to AZD1222 COVID-19 vaccine. Clones were read by immunoSEQ multiplex PCR, and TCRdb kept only the in-frame ones, dropping some. Altogether approximately 100,000 clones are present, around 90% being singletons, with the ten largest covering 20%. This specimen consisted of peripheral blood, obtained on day 0 of AZD1222 vaccination. These receptor sequences come from an adult in good health. Each CDR3 is given with its conserved first and last residue. The D gene is left open where the match is weak. Only some rows state a clone size, as once, few, many or a class for expanded clones.

V gene	J gene	clone size	D gene	CDR3 DNA	CDR3 protein
TRBV28	TRBJ2-2	once	.	TGTGCCAGCAGCTCTCCCACCGGGGAGCTGTTTTTT	CASSSPTGELFF
TRBV13	TRBJ2-2	.	.	TGTGCCAGCAGCCCCGGACGCGGGGCCGGGGAGCTGTTTTTT	CASSPGRGAGELFF
TRBV6-2/TRBV6-3	TRBJ1-6	.	.	TGTGCCAGCAGTTGGGTGGTAGGAAATTCACCCCTCCACTTT	CASSWVVGNSPLHF
TRBV7-2	TRBJ2-7	.	.	TGTGCCAGCAGCTTAGCGATCTCCTACGAGCAGTACTTC	CASSLAISYEQYF
TRBV10-3	TRBJ2-7	.	TRBD2	TGTGCCACCGGACTAGCGGGAGCGGTGCAGTACTTC	CATGLAGAVQYF
TRBV6-2/TRBV6-3	TRBJ1-1	.	.	TGTGCCAGCAGTTTCGCAGGGACGAACACTGAAGCTTTCTTT	CASSFAGTNTEAFF
TRBV7-2	TRBJ2-3	few	.	TGTGCCAGCAGCTTAGTAGGTTTAGGGGGGGGCACAGATACGCAGTATTTT	CASSLVGLGGGTDTQYF
TRBV19	TRBJ1-6	.	TRBD1	TGTGCCAGTAGTATAGAAGGGGACAGGGGTGAGAATAATTCACCCCTCCACTTT	CASSIEGDRGENNSPLHF
TRBV11-2	TRBJ1-3	.	.	TGTGCCAGCAGCCCGAGTCGGAGTAGCGGAAACACCATATATTTT	CASSPSRSSGNTIYF
TRBV7-8	TRBJ2-7	.	.	TGTGCCAGCAGCTTAGATCCGGGGGCGTCTTACGAGCAGTACTTC	CASSLDPGASYEQYF
TRBV11-2	TRBJ1-6	.	.	TGTGCCAGCAGCATCCCAACCAGTTCACCCCTCCACTTT	CASSIPTSSPLHF
TRBV24-1	TRBJ2-2	.	TRBD1	TGTGCCACCAGTGGCCGGGACAGGGGGCGGGACACCGGGGAGCTGTTTTTT	CATSGRDRGRDTGELFF
TRBV11-2	TRBJ2-2	.	.	TGTGCCAGCAGCCGGACCGGGTGGGAGCTGTTTTTT	CASSRTGWELFF
TRBV7-2	TRBJ2-5	few	.	TGTGCCAGCAGCTGGCAGGGGACCCAGTACTTC	CASSWQGTQYF
TRBV6-4	TRBJ2-5	.	.	TGTGCCAGCAGTGATGGTGTTCGGACCAGGTGGGTAGAGACCCAGTACTTC	CASSDGVRTRWVETQYF
TRBV6-5	TRBJ1-5	once	.	TGTGCCAGCAGTTATACACAGGGAAATCAGCCCCAGCATTTT	CASSYTQGNQPQHF
TRBV27	TRBJ2-7	.	.	TGTGCCAGCAGTTTCGGTTGGGGCATAGAATCCTACGAGCAGTACTTC	CASSFGWGIESYEQYF
TRBV7-9	TRBJ2-7	.	.	TGTGCCAGCAGCCCAAGGGCAGGGTGGTACGAGCAGTACTTC	CASSPRAGWYEQYF
TRBV21-1	TRBJ1-1	.	.	TGTGCCAGCAGCAAAGAATCGGTCAGTGAAGCTTTCTTT	CASSKESVSEAFF
TRBV7-2	TRBJ1-2	.	.	TGTGCCAGCAGCTTAGCAGGGGGTAGAGGCTATGGCTACACCTTC	CASSLAGGRGYGYTF
TRBV5-8	TRBJ1-2	.	.	TGTGCCAGCAGCCGAACAGGGTTCTATGGCTACACCTTC	CASSRTGFYGYTF
TRBV7-8	TRBJ2-3	medium-sized	TRBD2	TGTGCCAGCAGCTACATTCGGACTAGCGGGGGGGCCGCCGGTACGCAGTATTTT	CASSYIRTSGGAAGTQYF
TRBV18	TRBJ2-1	.	.	TGTGCCAGCTCACCACCGAACGCTGAGCAGTTCTTC	CASSPPNAEQFF
TRBV6-2/TRBV6-3	TRBJ2-7	.	TRBD1	TGTGCCAGCAGTTTCACGACAGGGGACTCCTCCGAGCAGTACTTC	CASSFTTGDSSEQYF
TRBV19	TRBJ1-1	.	.	TGTGCCGTAAGGTCAGGGTCCACTGAAGCTTTCTTT	CAVRSGSTEAFF
TRBV27	TRBJ2-7	.	.	TGTGCCAGCAGTTTACTCGTCTCCTACGAGCAGTACTTC	CASSLLVSYEQYF
TRBV5-1	TRBJ2-5	once	TRBD2	TGCGCCAGCAGCTTGACTAGCGGGAGAACAGAGACCCAGTACTTC	CASSLTSGRTETQYF
TRBV18	TRBJ2-7	many	.	TGTGCCAGCTCACCTGTACTAGGACGGTCGGATCACGAGCAGTACTTC	CASSPVLGRSDHEQYF
TRBV7-9	TRBJ1-1	.	.	TGTGCCAGCAGCTTAGAGGCAGCAACGAACACTGAAGCTTTCTTT	CASSLEAATNTEAFF
TRBV19	TRBJ2-7	.	TRBD1	TGTGCCAGTAGCCCGACCCACTCCCATGACAGGGACTACGAGCAGTACTTC	CASSPTHSHDRDYEQYF
TRBV4-1	TRBJ2-7	.	.	TGCGCCAGCAGCCCCGAGGACAGCTATTGGGAGCAGTACTTC	CASSPEDSYWEQYF
TRBV7-9	TRBJ2-1	.	.	TGTGCCAGCAGCCCCGGACTGCCCAATGAGCAGTTCTTC	CASSPGLPNEQFF
TRBV24-1	TRBJ2-1	.	.	TGTGCCACCAGTCCCCCCCTAAGCTCCTACAATGAGCAGTTCTTC	CATSPPLSSYNEQFF